This T cell receptor beta chain was documented in a study of T cells after yellow fever vaccination. Each CDR3 protein gets one entry after TCRdb re-called the 5' RACE reads with MiXCR. The data hold 150,000 to 200,000 distinct CDR3 sequences, with 9.3% observed a single time. The sample here was CD8+ T cells sorted from PBMCs, taken 45 days after the yellow fever booster vaccination. The clonotype originates from a young man who received the YFV17D yellow fever vaccine.

The CDR3 DNA follows: TGTGCCAGCCCAAACGGGGGACTTGGAAACACCATATATTTT. Translated: CASPNGGLGNTIYF. The chain joins TRBV25-1 to TRBJ1-3, with D possibly matching TRBD1 (5 bases). V lost 8 bases and J 3 bases, leaving 14 bases between the germline ends. The CDR3 totals 14 residues. The V gene's germline CDR1 is MGHDK and CDR2 SYGVNS. Complete variable domain (other parts from reference TRBV25-1 and TRBJ1-3): EADIYQTPRYLVIGTGKKITLECSQTMGHDKMYWYQQDPGMELHLIHYSYGVNSTEKGDLSSESTVSRIRTEHFPLTLESARPSHTSQYLCASPNGGLGNTIYFGEGSWLTVV.